This paragraph reports one T cell receptor beta chain. The antigen is undetermined. Losses at the gene ends were 2 bases for V and 2 bases for J; bases not matched to a gene: 12. The CDR3 has 17 amino acids. CDR1 and CDR2 (germline): SGHNT, YYREEE (reference sequence). Unrecorded immune exposures were likely, despite nominal health at sampling. This sample stems from a study of cytomegalovirus exposure and HLA in healthy donors. Study at large: An early release of data contained about 85 million unique TCRs, which came from HLA-typed donors.

Both 60 Vbeta primers and 13 Jbeta primers went into the PCR. TCRdb's copy holds only in-frame clones and misses some; the assay was immunoSEQ multiplex PCR. The sample lists about 150,000 clones, about two thirds occurring once. Study-level results: A classifier reportedly called cytomegalovirus status with high sensitivity and specificity. The majority of CMV-associated TCR beta chains were reported as apparently HLA-restricted in a later analysis.

The chain has TRBV5-4 and TRBJ1-1; the match to TRBD1 covers 7 bases. This clonotype was obtained from a man aged 50 or older in good health and CMV-seropositive. The material sequenced was PBMCs. For the CDR3, the DNA is TGTGCCAGCAGCTTAAGCCTTGGAACAGGGGAAAACACTGAAGCTTTCTTT. It yields the protein CASSLSLGTGENTEAFF.